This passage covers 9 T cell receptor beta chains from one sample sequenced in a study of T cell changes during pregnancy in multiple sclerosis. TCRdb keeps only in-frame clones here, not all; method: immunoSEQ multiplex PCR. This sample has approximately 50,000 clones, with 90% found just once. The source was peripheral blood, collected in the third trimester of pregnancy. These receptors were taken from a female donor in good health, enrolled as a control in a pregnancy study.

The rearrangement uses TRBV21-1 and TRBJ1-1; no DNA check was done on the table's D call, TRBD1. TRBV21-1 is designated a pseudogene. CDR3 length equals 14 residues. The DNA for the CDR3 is TGTGCCAGCAAGGACAGGGAGCAGGACACTGAAGCTTTCTTT. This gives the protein CASKDREQDTEAFF.

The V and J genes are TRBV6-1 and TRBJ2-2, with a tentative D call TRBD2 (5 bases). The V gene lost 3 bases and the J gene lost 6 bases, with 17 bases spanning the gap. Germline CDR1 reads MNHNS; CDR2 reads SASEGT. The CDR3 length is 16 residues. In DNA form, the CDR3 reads TGTGCCAGCAGTGAGTGGGGTAGAGGGAGCGCCGGGGAGCTGTTTTTT. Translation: CASSEWGRGSAGELFF.

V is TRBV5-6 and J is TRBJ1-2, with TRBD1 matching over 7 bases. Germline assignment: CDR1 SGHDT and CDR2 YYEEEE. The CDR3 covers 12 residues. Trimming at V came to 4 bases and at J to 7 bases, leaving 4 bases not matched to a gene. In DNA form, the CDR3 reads TGTGCCAGCAGCAGAGGGGGCCGTGGCTACACCTTC. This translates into CASSRGGRGYTF.

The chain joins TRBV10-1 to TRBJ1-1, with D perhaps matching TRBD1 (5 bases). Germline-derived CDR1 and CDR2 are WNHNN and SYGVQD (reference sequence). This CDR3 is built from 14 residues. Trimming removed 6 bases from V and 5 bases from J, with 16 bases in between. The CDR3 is CASSAGDRGTEAFF. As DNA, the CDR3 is TGCGCCAGCAGCGCGGGGGATCGGGGGACTGAAGCTTTCTTT.

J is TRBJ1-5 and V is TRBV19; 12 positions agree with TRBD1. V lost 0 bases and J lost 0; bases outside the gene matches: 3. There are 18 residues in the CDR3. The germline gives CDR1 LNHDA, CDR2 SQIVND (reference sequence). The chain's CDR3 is CASSIDAGQGASNQPQHF. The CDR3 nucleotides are TGTGCCAGTAGTATAGACGCGGGACAGGGGGCTAGCAATCAGCCCCAGCATTTT.

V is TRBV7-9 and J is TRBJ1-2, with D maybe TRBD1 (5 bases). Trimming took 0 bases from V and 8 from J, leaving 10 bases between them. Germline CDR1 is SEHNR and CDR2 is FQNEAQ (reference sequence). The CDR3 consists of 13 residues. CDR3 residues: CASSLARDAGYTF. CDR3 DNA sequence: TGTGCCAGCAGCTTAGCGCGGGACGCCGGCTACACCTTC.

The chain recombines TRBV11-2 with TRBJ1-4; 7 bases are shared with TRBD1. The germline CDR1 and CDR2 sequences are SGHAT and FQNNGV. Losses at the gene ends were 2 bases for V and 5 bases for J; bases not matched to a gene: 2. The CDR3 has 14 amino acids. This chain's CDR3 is CASSLTQGNEKLFF. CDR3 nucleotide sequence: TGTGCCAGCAGCTTAACACAGGGGAATGAAAAACTGTTTTTT. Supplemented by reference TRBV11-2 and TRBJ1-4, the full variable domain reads EAGVAQSPRYKIIEKRQSVAFWCNPISGHATLYWYQQILGQGPKLLIQFQNNGVVDDSQLPKDRFSAERLKGVDSTLKIQPAKLEDSAVYLCASSLTQGNEKLFFGSGTQLSVL.

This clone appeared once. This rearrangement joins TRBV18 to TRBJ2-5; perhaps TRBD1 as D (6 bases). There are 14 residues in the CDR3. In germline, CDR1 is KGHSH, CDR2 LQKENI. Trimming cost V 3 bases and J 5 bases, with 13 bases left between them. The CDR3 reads CASSPASGDETQYF. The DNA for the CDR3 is TGTGCCAGCTCACCCGCTTCAGGGGACGAGACCCAGTACTTC.

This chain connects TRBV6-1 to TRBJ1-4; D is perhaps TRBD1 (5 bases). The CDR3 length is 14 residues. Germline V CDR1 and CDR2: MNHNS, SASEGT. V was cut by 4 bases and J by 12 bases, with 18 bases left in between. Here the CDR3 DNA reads TGTGCCAGCAGTGCAAGCGGGGACCACGGTCAACTGTTTTTT. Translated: CASSASGDHGQLFF.